Detailed here is one T cell receptor beta chain. Its antigen is as yet unknown. The sample's treatment: 19 received Ad26.COV2.S at low or high dose, single or two shots; 5 received placebo; per-sample allocation not given. Day 63 after the first injection of vaccine or placebo was the sampling time. An adult donor aged 18-55 years was enrolled in Boston. Repertoires were generated with immunoSEQ multiplex PCR, while TCRdb's copy carries only in-frame clones and drops some. The sample includes approximately 400,000 clones, around 84% of them seen just once. This sample is part of a study of Ad26.COV2.S vaccination and SARS-CoV-2 variants. Overall study: Donor had been placed in the Ad26.COV2.S arm of the COV1001 trial. Intramuscularly, Ad26.COV2.S was given either once or twice, 56 days apart. General study points: Substantial post-vaccination breadth of spike-specific CD8+ and CD4+ T cell responses was reported.

The CDR3 consists of 12 residues. V lost 2 bases and J lost 13, with 14 bases in between. CDR1 is SNHLY, CDR2 FYNNEI, per germline. The sample consisted of peripheral blood, taken in a trial of Ad26.COV2.S vaccine versus placebo. The TCR originated in a person aged 18-65 years who received the Ad26.COV2.S COVID-19 vaccine or a placebo. The chain employs TRBV2 and TRBJ1-2, with no clear D. The CDR3 loop is CASSERHPVGTF. CDR3 nucleotide sequence: TGTGCCAGCAGTGAACGGCACCCAGTCGGCACCTTC.